The clone carrying this TCR beta chain was counted only a few times. Its target is unknown. This sample is drawn from a study of CD8+CD57+ T cells in acquired aplastic anemia. Study-wide context: The average for DNA from sorted CD4+ and CD8+ cells was about 2.9 ug. On average, healthy donors gave 8.5 million to 14 million reads for CD4+ cells.

Study-wide findings and caveats: Nearly 30 CD8+ CDR3 sequences were shared between patients and controls. The study found no significant CD8+ Simpson's diversity difference between patients and controls.

TCR beta VDJ and CDR3 were profiled, and genomic DNA was the template. MiXCR was run by TCRdb on the reads, yielding one entry per CDR3 protein. Among about 190,000 distinct CDR3 sequences listed, around half were seen once. The V end was cut by 0 bases, the J end by 6 bases, with 11 bases between. Germline V gene sequence: CDR1 SEHNR, CDR2 FQNEAQ (reference sequence). CDR3 length: 14 amino acids. The origin of this receptor is a human donor in good health, serving as a control. The chain couples TRBV7-9 to TRBJ1-1, with D possibly matching TRBD1 (6 bases). The sequenced sample consisted of sorted CD4+, CD8+, or CD8+CD57+ T cells (not recorded which) from PBMCs. CDR3 amino acids: CASSLALGHPEAFF. The DNA for the CDR3 is TGTGCCAGCAGCTTAGCATTGGGACACCCTGAAGCTTTCTTT. The complete variable domain, with remaining parts taken from reference TRBV7-9 and TRBJ1-1, reads DTGVSQNPRHKITKRGQNVTFRCDPISEHNRLYWYRQTLGQGPEFLTYFQNEAQLEKSRLLSDRFSAERPKGSFSTLEIQRTEQGDSAMYLCASSLALGHPEAFFGQGTRLTVV.